Presented here are 25 T cell receptor beta chains from one specimen sequenced in a study of T cell repertoires in cytomegalovirus infection. TCRdb ran MiXCR on the reads and lists one entry per CDR3 protein. The sample has about 360,000 distinct CDR3 sequences, 18% seen once. Source material: PBMCs. These TCRs come from a human donor in good health (CMV status not recorded). Some clones in this sample may be carry-over from other donors' samples.

The gene calls are TRBV29-1 and TRBJ2-3; D gene ambiguous. This CDR3 region has 15 residues. Germline CDR1 SQVTM, CDR2 ANQGSEA. The V end was cut by 6 bases, the J end by 0 bases, with 16 bases between. Here the CDR3 DNA reads TGCAGCGTCACCGGCGAGGCTGGAAGCACAGATACGCAGTATTTT. Translation: CSVTGEAGSTDTQYF.

The V and J genes are TRBV20-1 and TRBJ2-5; D possibly corresponds to TRBD1 (5 bases). Trimming pared 5 bases from V and 3 bases from J, leaving 10 bases between. This CDR3 contains 12 residues. Germline CDR1 and CDR2: DFQATT and SNEGSKA (reference sequence). The CDR3 nucleotides are TGCAGTGCTGGGGCGGCCAAAGAGACCCAGTACTTC. It translates to CSAGAAKETQYF.

A few counts support this clonotype. V gene TRBV7-2 combines with J gene TRBJ1-2; 7 bases fit TRBD1. This CDR3 spans 13 amino acids. The germline V gene encodes CDR1 SGHTA and CDR2 FQGNSA. Trimming at V came to 4 bases and at J to 7 bases, leaving 6 bases not matched to a gene. The CDR3, as DNA: TGTGCCAGCAGCTCGGGACAGCTCGGTGGCTACACCTTC. Translating gives CASSSGQLGGYTF.

This clonotype came up many times. This chain uses TRBV4-2 with TRBJ2-1; D uncertain. The CDR3 is made up of 15 amino acids. Germline CDR1 LGHNA, CDR2 YNFKEQ. V shed 1 base and J shed 7 bases, with 14 bases lying between them. In DNA form, the CDR3 reads TGTGCCAGCAGCCAAGCGAGGTGGCTAACAAATGAGCAGTTCTTC. This gives the protein CASSQARWLTNEQFF.

About this clonotype: The junction departs from the called germline gene at one end, perhaps through a read error. The rearrangement uses TRBV4-3 and TRBJ1-6; the D is unclear. The CDR3 is 15 amino acids. Looked up from germline, CDR1 is LGHNA and CDR2 is YSLEER. CDR3 DNA sequence: TGCGCCAGCAGCCAAGCGCACGGCTCAGGTTCATCCCTCCACTTT. It codes for CASSQAHGSGSSLHF.

The chain combines TRBV20-1 with TRBJ1-1; D is unresolved. CDR1 and CDR2 (germline): DFQATT, SNEGSKA (reference sequence). The CDR3 runs to 12 residues. The CDR3: CSVSGINTEAFF. The CDR3 region has the DNA TGCAGCGTGTCGGGCATAAACACTGAAGCTTTCTTT.

In this sample, this clonotype turned up many times. This chain joins TRBV7-8 and TRBJ2-5; the match to TRBD2 covers 9 bases. Germline V lookup: CDR1 SGHVS, CDR2 FQNEAQ. The CDR3 totals 15 residues. The junction had 7 bases not matched to a gene; V was cut back by 1 base and J by 7 bases. CDR3 nucleotide sequence: TGTGCCAGCAGCTTAGTAGCGGGGGACGTTGGGACCCAGTACTTC. It translates to CASSLVAGDVGTQYF.

This clonotype was counted many times. The V call is TRBV7-2, the J call TRBJ2-7, with a tentative D call TRBD2 (5 bases). The CDR3 covers 11 residues. V was trimmed by 5 bases and J by 9 bases, leaving 11 bases between them. Germline CDR1 is SGHTA and CDR2 is FQGNSA. CDR3 sequence reads: CASSAGGRQYF. CDR3 coding DNA: TGTGCCAGCAGCGCTGGTGGGAGGCAGTACTTC.

This chain uses TRBV10-3 with TRBJ1-1; D remains unclear. V dropped 4 bases and J dropped 0 bases, with 15 bases sitting between them. CDR3 length equals 16 residues. Per germline, CDR1 ENHRY and CDR2 SYGVKD. The CDR3 DNA reads as TGTGCCATCAGTGGTGATCGGAGGAACATGAACACTGAAGCTTTCTTT. Amino acids: CAISGDRRNMNTEAFF.

The rearrangement links TRBV19 to TRBJ2-5; a weak D match, TRBD1 (5 bases). From germline, CDR1 is LNHDA and CDR2 SQIVND (reference sequence). V lost 1 base and J 1 base, leaving 13 bases between the germline ends. CDR3 length equals 16 residues. The CDR3 nucleotides are TGTGCCAGTAGTATAGCCGTGGGGCGCGGCCAAGAGACCCAGTACTTC. Amino acid sequence: CASSIAVGRGQETQYF. Drawing the rest from reference TRBV19 and TRBJ2-5, the complete variable domain is DGGITQSPKYLFRKEGQNVTLSCEQNLNHDAMYWYRQDPGQGLRLIYYSQIVNDFQKGDIAEGYSVSREKKESFPLTVTSAQKNPTAFYLCASSIAVGRGQETQYFGPGTRLLVL.

V gene TRBV27 combines with J gene TRBJ2-5, with D perhaps matching TRBD1 (7 bases). The V end was cut by 3 bases, the J end by 6 bases, with 14 bases between. Germline V gene data show CDR1 as MNHEY and CDR2 as SMNVEV (reference sequence). The CDR3 covers 14 residues. The CDR3 region is CASSFGQGGKTQYF. Here the CDR3 DNA reads TGTGCCAGCAGTTTCGGTCAGGGGGGAAAGACCCAGTACTTC.

The rearrangement uses TRBV10-3 and TRBJ2-5; 7 bases map to TRBD2. J lost 3 bases, V lost 3 bases, and 4 bases had no gene match. The germline V gene has CDR1 ENHRY and CDR2 SYGVKD. The CDR3 covers 14 residues. This CDR3 reads CAISESSGEETQYF. CDR3 in DNA: TGTGCCATCAGTGAATCTAGCGGTGAAGAGACCCAGTACTTC.

The chain links TRBV6-6 to TRBJ2-5; the D gene is possibly TRBD1 (7 bases). This CDR3 comprises 15 residues. Trimming removed 6 bases at V and 0 bases at J, with 14 bases between. In germline, CDR1 is MNHNY, CDR2 SVGAGI (reference sequence). In nucleotides, the CDR3 is TGTGCCAGCAGCTCGACAGGGAGGTACCAAGAGACCCAGTACTTC. It encodes CASSSTGRYQETQYF.

The sample holds a few counts of this clonotype. The V and J genes are TRBV7-2 and TRBJ2-1; D gene ambiguous. The CDR3 consists of 12 residues. CDR1 and CDR2 (germline): SGHTA, FQGNSA. V gave up 5 bases and J gave up 9 bases, with 11 bases separating them. The CDR3 here is CASSPYSPEQFF. The CDR3 region has the DNA TGTGCCAGCAGCCCCTATAGCCCTGAGCAGTTCTTC.

This clonotype was recorded a few times. The gene calls are TRBV5-4 and TRBJ1-1, with no clear D. The germline gives CDR1 SGHNT, CDR2 YYREEE (reference sequence). The CDR3 consists of 15 residues. The germline V and J ends were trimmed by 5 bases and 4 bases, with 18 bases remaining between them. For the CDR3, the DNA is TGTGCCAGCAGTAAATTATACAGTATGAGCACTGAAGCTTTCTTT. It specifies CASSKLYSMSTEAFF.

At least ten counts were recorded for this clonotype. The rearrangement links TRBV7-9 to TRBJ2-1, with 9 positions matching TRBD1. J was trimmed by 8 bases and V by 5 bases; bases with no gene match: 4. Germline lookup yields CDR1 SEHNR and CDR2 FQNEAQ (reference sequence). This CDR3 contains 13 residues. The chain's CDR3 is CASSRDRVDEQFF. DNA for the CDR3: TGTGCCAGCAGCCGGGACAGGGTTGATGAGCAGTTCTTC.

As to this clonotype: A clone one base away is much larger, so this may be a read error. The chain is built from TRBV11-2 and TRBJ1-6, with TRBD1 identical over 11 bases. Germline V gene sequence: CDR1 SGHAT, CDR2 FQNNGV. CDR3 length: 15 residues. CDR3 sequence: CASSRTGGLDSPPHF. The CDR3 DNA sequence: TGTGCCAGCAGCAGGACAGGGGGCTTGGATTCACCCCCCCACTTT.

This clonotype came up a few times. V is TRBV7-8 and J is TRBJ2-1; 10 bases map to TRBD1. CDR1 and CDR2 (germline): SGHVS, FQNEAQ. The CDR3 is made up of 17 amino acids. With 5 bases clipped from V and 7 bases from J, the junction kept 14 bases outside the gene matches. Here the CDR3 DNA reads TGTGCCAGCAGCGGGGGGACAGGGGTGTTACTGGTGAATGAGCAGTTCTTC. The encoded protein is CASSGGTGVLLVNEQFF.

The chain has TRBV7-2 and TRBJ2-1, with no clear D. The CDR3 length is 12 residues. The germline V and J ends were trimmed by 0 bases and 9 bases, with 6 bases remaining between them. Germline-derived CDR1 and CDR2 are SGHTA and FQGNSA. CDR3 nucleotide sequence: TGTGCCAGCAGCTTAGCTTACGCTGAGCAGTTCTTC. Translated, it gives CASSLAYAEQFF.

The chain employs TRBV5-4 and TRBJ1-5; D gene ambiguous. Per germline, CDR1 SGHNT and CDR2 YYREEE (reference sequence). The CDR3 covers 15 residues. Trimming cost V 0 bases and J 0 bases, with 7 bases left between them. The CDR3 protein is CASSLGGNSNQPQHF. As DNA, the CDR3 is TGTGCCAGCAGCTTGGGAGGGAATAGCAATCAGCCCCAGCATTTT.

This chain connects TRBV2 to TRBJ2-6; 10 nucleotides align to TRBD1. J was trimmed by 6 bases and V by 0 bases; bases with no gene match: 8. This CDR3 is built from 18 residues. Per germline, CDR1 SNHLY and CDR2 FYNNEI. The CDR3 spells CASSEARDRGRAANVLTF. In DNA, the CDR3 is TGTGCCAGCAGTGAAGCGCGTGACAGGGGGCGTGCGGCCAACGTCCTGACTTTC.

J is TRBJ2-1 and V is TRBV18; 12 bases align to TRBD2. The V gene end was trimmed by 3 bases and the J gene end by 9 bases; junction bases not matched to a gene: 12. Germline V CDR1 and CDR2: KGHSH, LQKENI. This CDR3 contains 17 residues. In nucleotides, the CDR3 is TGTGCCAGCTCACCGAACCTAGCGGGAGGGCGGTTTGGTGAGCAGTTCTTC. Amino acid sequence: CASSPNLAGGRFGEQFF.

This clonotype has only a few counts. The gene calls are TRBV20-1 and TRBJ2-7; TRBD2 agrees at 12 bases. V lost 5 bases to trimming and J lost 3 bases; unmatched junction nucleotides: 5. The CDR3 totals 14 residues. CDR1 is DFQATT and CDR2 is SNEGSKA in the germline V gene (reference sequence). The CDR3 reads CSAFTSGRNYEQYF. The CDR3 nucleotides read TGCAGTGCTTTTACTAGCGGGAGGAACTACGAGCAGTACTTC.

The table lists this clonotype with many counts. The V gene is TRBV28, the J gene TRBJ1-1; weak D call: TRBD1 (5 bases). The CDR3 spans 14 residues. Trimming cost V 6 bases and J 3 bases, with 14 bases left between them. Germline V CDR1 and CDR2: MDHEN, SYDVKM. DNA of the CDR3: TGTGCCAGCAGAGGGGATTCTGCCTACACTGAAGCTTTCTTT. It is translated as CASRGDSAYTEAFF.

This rearrangement joins TRBV3-1 to TRBJ1-6; D unresolved. The CDR3 has 17 amino acids. Trimming removed 0 bases at V and 6 bases at J, with 15 bases between. Germline CDR1 reads LGHDT; CDR2 reads YNNKEL (reference sequence). CDR3 nucleotide sequence: TGTGCCAGCAGCCAAGAGCCCCTTGGGGTTTCTAATTCACCCCTCCACTTT. Translated, it gives CASSQEPLGVSNSPLHF.